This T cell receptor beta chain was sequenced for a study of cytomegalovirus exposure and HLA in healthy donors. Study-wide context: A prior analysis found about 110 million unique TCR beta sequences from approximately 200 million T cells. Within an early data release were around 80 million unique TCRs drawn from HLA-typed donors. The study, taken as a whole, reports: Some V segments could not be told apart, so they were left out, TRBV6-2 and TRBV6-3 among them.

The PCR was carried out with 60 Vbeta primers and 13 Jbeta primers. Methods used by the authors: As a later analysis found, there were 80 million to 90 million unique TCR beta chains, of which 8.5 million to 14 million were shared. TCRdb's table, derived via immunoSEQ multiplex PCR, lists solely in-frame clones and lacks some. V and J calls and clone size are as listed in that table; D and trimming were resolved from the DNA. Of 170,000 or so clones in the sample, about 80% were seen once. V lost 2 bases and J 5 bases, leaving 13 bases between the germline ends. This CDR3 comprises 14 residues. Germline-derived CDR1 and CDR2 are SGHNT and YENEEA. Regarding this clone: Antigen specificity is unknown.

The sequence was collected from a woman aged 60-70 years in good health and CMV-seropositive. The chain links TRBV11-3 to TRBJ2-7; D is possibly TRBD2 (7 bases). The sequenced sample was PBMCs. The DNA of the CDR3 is TGTGCCAGCAGCTTAAGGGCGGGGGCGGACGAGCAGTACTTC. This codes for CASSLRAGADEQYF.